This T cell receptor beta chain was sequenced in a study of early T cells in non-severe SARS-CoV-2 infection. Study-wide context: Sequencing targeted bulk RNA from unsorted whole blood, leaving chains unpaired.

General study points: Anti-spike CD8 specificities were favored by VDJdb matching, whose results missed private and CD4 specificities.

Each single cDNA molecule received a unique molecular identifier. Each CDR3 protein is one row after TCRdb ran MiXCR on the 5' RACE reads. The sample comprises approximately 50,000 distinct CDR3 sequences, less than 15% of which are singletons, and around 2.6% rests with the top ten. This clonotype was counted only a few times. Its antigen is as yet unknown. Germline V CDR1 and CDR2: SGHRS, YFSETQ. The CDR3 sequence is 17 residues long. J gave up 0 bases and V 0 bases, and 3 bases lay outside the gene matches. The sample consisted of whole blood, taken at baseline. The sequence came from an adult who was a healthcare worker with PCR-confirmed SARS-CoV-2 infection or an uninfected control (not recorded which). The V call is TRBV5-1, the J call TRBJ2-3, with 11 nucleotides matching TRBD2. The CDR3 reads CASSLGLAGTSTDTQYF. The CDR3 nucleotides read TGCGCCAGCAGCTTGGGACTAGCGGGAACTAGCACAGATACGCAGTATTTT.